This T cell receptor beta chain was obtained from a study of regulatory T cells in long-lasting Graves disease. General observations from the study: Thyroid tissue went unexamined; only peripheral blood was analyzed.

HTBI primers from iRepertoire and Arm-PCR of CDR3 regions yielded the TCR beta libraries. TCRdb redid the calling of the multiplex PCR reads with MiXCR, one entry per CDR3 protein. Of 650,000 to 850,000 distinct CDR3 sequences detected, around 32% appear once; the ten largest clones hold roughly 41%. On this clonotype: Its specificity is not known.

Noted time point: persistent/refractory GD, antithyroid drugs over 5 years with positive TRAb. From RNA extracted from PBMCs, the TCR library was made. Patients were from an endocrinology department in Xi'an, China. This receptor was identified in a female donor with Graves disease. The sequenced sample was peripheral blood mononuclear cells (PBMCs), obtained when the disease was refractory, from a patient treated with antithyroid drugs.

The CDR3 DNA follows: TGCGCCAGCAGCTTACAGGGGATGAAAGCTTTCTTT. Protein: CASSLQGMKAFF. The rearrangement uses TRBV5-1 and TRBJ1-1; TRBD1 matches 7 bases. This CDR3 has 12 residues. Germline trimming cut 2 bases from V and 9 bases from J; bases unmatched to any gene: 4. Germline V lookup: CDR1 SGHRS, CDR2 YFSETQ.